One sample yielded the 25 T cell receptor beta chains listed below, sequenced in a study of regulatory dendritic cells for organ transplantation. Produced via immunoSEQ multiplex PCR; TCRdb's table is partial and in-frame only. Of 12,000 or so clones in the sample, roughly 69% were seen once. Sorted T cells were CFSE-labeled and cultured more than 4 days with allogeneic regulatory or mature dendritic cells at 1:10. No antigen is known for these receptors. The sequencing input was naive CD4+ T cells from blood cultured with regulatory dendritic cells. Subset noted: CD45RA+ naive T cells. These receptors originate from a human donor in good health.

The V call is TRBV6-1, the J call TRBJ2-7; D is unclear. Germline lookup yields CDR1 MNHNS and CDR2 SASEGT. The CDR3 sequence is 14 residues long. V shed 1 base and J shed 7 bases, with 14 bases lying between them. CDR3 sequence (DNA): TGTGCCAGCAGTGAAGGCCGAGGAACGACGGAGCAGTACTTC. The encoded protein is CASSEGRGTTEQYF.

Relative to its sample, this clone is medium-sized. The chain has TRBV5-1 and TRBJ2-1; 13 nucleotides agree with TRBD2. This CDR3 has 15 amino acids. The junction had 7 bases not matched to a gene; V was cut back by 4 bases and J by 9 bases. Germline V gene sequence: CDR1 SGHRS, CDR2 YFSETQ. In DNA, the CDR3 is TGCGCCAGCAGCAAAACTAGCGGGGGGGCTTTTGAGCAGTTCTTC. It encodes CASSKTSGGAFEQFF. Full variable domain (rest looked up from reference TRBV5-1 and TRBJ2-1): KAGVTQTPRYLIKTRGQQVTLSCSPISGHRSVSWYQQTPGQGLQFLFEYFSETQRNKGNFPGRFSGRQFSNSRSEMNVSTLELGDSALYLCASSKTSGGAFEQFFGPGTRLTVL.

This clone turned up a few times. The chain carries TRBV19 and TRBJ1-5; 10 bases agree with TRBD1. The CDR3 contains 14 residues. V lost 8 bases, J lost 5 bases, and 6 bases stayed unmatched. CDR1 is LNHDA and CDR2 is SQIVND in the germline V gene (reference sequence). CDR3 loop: CASYATGGYQPQHF. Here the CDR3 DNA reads TGTGCCAGTTACGCGACAGGGGGCTATCAGCCCCAGCATTTT.

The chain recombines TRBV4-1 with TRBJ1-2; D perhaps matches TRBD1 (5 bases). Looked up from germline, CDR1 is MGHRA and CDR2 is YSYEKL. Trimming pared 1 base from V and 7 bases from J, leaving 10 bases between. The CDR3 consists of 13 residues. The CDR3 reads CASSQVREPGYTF. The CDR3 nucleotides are TGCGCCAGCAGCCAAGTCAGGGAACCTGGCTACACCTTC.

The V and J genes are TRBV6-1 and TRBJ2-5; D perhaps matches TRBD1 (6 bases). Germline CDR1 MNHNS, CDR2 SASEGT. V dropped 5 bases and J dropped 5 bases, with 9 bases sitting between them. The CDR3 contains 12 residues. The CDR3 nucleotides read TGTGCCAGCAGTTGGGGGCCGGAGACCCAGTACTTC. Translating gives CASSWGPETQYF.

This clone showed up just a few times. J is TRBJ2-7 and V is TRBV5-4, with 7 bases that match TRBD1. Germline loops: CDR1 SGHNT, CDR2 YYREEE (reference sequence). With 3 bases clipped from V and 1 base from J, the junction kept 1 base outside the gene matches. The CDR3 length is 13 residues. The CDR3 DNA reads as TGTGCCAGCAGCTGGGACAGATCCTACGAGCAGTACTTC. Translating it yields CASSWDRSYEQYF.

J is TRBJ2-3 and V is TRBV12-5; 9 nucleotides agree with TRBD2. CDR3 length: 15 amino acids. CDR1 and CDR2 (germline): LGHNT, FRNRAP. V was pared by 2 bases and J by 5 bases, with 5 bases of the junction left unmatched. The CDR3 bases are TGTGCTAGTGGTTTGAGGCGGGGGGGCCGAGATACGCAGTATTTT. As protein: CASGLRRGGRDTQYF.

CDR3 DNA sequence: TGTGCCAGTAGTATAAGACTAGCGGGGGGTTACAATGAGCAGTTCTTC. The encoded protein is CASSIRLAGGYNEQFF. This rearrangement joins TRBV19 to TRBJ2-1; TRBD2 matches at 13 bases. Looked up from germline, CDR1 is LNHDA and CDR2 is SQIVND (reference sequence). Trimming removed 2 bases from V and 4 bases from J; junction bases left unmatched: 2. The CDR3 consists of 16 residues.

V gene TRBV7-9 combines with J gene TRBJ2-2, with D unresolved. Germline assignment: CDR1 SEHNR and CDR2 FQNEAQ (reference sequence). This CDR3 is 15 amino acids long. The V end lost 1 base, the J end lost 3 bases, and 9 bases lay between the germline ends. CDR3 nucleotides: TGTGCCAGCAGCTTAGGGAATACAGACACCGGGGAGCTGTTTTTT. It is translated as CASSLGNTDTGELFF.

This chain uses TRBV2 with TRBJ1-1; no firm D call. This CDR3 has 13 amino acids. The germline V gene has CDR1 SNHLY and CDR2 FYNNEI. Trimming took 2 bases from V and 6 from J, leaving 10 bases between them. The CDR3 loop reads CASSETGEAEAFF. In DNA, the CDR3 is TGTGCCAGCAGTGAAACCGGGGAGGCTGAAGCTTTCTTT.

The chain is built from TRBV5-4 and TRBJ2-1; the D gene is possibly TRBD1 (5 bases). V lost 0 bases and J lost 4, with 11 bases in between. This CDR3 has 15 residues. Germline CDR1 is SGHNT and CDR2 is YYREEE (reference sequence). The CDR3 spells CASSLAQGRYNEQFF. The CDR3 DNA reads TGTGCCAGCAGCTTGGCGCAGGGAAGGTACAATGAGCAGTTCTTC.

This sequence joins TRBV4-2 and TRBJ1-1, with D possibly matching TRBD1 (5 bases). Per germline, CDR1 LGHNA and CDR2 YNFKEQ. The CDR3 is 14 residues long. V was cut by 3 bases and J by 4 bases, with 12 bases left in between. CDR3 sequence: CASSQGEGITEAFF. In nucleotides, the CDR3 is TGTGCCAGCAGCCAGGGGGAGGGCATCACTGAAGCTTTCTTT.

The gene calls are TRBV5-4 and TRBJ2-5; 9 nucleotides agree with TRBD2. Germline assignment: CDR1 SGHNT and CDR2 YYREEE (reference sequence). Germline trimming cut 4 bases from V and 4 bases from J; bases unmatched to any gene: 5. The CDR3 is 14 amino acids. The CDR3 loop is CASSPRTSAETQYF. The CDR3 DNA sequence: TGTGCCAGCAGCCCCAGGACTAGCGCAGAGACCCAGTACTTC.

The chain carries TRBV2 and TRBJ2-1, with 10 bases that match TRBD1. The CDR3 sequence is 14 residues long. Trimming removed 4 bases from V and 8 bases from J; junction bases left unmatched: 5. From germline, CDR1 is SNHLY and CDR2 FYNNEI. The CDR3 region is CASSGQGAVYEQFF. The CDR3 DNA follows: TGTGCCAGCAGTGGACAGGGGGCGGTGTATGAGCAGTTCTTC.

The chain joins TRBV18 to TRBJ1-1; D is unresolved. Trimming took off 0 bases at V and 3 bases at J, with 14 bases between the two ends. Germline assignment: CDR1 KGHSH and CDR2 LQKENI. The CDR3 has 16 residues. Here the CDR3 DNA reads TGTGCCAGCTCACCACCGAATCCGGGAAGAGACACTGAAGCTTTCTTT. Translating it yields CASSPPNPGRDTEAFF.

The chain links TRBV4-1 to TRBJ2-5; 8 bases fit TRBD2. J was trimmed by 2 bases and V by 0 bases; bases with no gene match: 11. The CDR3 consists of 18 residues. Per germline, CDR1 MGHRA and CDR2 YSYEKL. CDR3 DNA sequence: TGCGCCAGCAGCCAAGAGGCGAGTTCGGGGGGGGTACAAGAGACCCAGTACTTC. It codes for CASSQEASSGGVQETQYF.

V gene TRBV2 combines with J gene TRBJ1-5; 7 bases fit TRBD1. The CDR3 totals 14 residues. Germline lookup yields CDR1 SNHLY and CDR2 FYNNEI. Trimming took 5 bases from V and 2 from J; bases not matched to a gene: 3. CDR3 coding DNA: TGTGCCAGCAGTATAGACAGGGGCAATCAGCCCCAGCATTTT. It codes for CASSIDRGNQPQHF.

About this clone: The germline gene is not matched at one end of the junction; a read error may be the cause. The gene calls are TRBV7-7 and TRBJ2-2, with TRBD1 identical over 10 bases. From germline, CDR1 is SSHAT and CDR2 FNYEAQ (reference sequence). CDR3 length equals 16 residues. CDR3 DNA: TGTGCTAGCAGCGGGTTGACAGGGGGCAACACCGGGGAGCTGTTTTTT. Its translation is CASSGLTGGNTGELFF.

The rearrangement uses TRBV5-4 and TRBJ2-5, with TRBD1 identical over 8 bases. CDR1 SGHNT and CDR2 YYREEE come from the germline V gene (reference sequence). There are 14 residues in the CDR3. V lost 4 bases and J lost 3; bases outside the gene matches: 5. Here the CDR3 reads CASSPEDREETQYF. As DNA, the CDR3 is TGTGCCAGCAGCCCAGAGGACAGGGAAGAGACCCAGTACTTC.

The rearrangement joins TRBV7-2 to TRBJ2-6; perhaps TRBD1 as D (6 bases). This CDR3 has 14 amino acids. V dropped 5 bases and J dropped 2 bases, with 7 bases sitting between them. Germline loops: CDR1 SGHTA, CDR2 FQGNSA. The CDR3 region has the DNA TGTGCCAGCAGCCCAGGGGCTGGGGCCAACGTCCTGACTTTC. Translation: CASSPGAGANVLTF.

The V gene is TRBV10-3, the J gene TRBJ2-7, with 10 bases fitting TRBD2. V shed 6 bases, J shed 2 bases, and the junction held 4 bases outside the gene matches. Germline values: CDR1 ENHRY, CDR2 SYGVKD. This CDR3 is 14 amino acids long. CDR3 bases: TGTGCCATCAGGCCAGCGGGGGGGCCCTACGAGCAGTACTTC. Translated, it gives CAIRPAGGPYEQYF.

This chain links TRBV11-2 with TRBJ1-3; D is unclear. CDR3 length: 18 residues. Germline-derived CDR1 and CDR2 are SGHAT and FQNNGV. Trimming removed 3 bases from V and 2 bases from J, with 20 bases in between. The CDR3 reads CASSLAAVTRVPGNTIYF. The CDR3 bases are TGTGCCAGCAGCTTGGCGGCCGTGACCCGGGTACCTGGAAACACCATATATTTT. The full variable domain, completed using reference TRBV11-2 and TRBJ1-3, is EAGVAQSPRYKIIEKRQSVAFWCNPISGHATLYWYQQILGQGPKLLIQFQNNGVVDDSQLPKDRFSAERLKGVDSTLKIQPAKLEDSAVYLCASSLAAVTRVPGNTIYFGEGSWLTVV.

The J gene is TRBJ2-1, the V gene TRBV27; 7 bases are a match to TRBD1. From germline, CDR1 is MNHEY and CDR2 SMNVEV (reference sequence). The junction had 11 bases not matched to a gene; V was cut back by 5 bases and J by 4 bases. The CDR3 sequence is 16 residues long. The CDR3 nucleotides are TGTGCCAGCAGTCCTTATCGGGGACAGTTGTACAATGAGCAGTTCTTC. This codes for CASSPYRGQLYNEQFF.

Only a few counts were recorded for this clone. CDR3 sequence (DNA): TGTGCCAGCAGTTACCTCGGGGGGGCCCTGAATGAGCAGTTCTTC. It encodes CASSYLGGALNEQFF. The gene calls are TRBV6-5 and TRBJ2-1; 8 bases agree with TRBD2. CDR3 length: 15 residues. The V segment lost 2 bases and the J segment 7 bases; nucleotides outside the gene matches: 7. From germline, CDR1 is MNHEY and CDR2 SVGAGI.

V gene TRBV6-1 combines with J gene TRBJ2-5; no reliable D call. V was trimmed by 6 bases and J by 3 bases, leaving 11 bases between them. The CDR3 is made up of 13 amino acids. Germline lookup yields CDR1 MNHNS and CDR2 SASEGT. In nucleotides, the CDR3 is TGTGCCAGCAGGGCCACAGCCAAAGAGACCCAGTACTTC. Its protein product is CASRATAKETQYF.